This T cell receptor (beta chain) was recorded in a study of T-cell reconstitution after alpha-beta-depleted transplantation in children. Findings of the study overall: Recipient T cells and thymic progenitors that survived were the source of the high TCRbeta diversity seen at day 60 in some patients. One year after transplant, T-cell counts and diversity came mostly from newly produced T cells. The study reportedly traced alpha-beta T cells about two months after transplant to several hundred expanded graft clones.

This clonotype occurred a few times. Its antigen remains unidentified. This CDR3 has 15 residues. The J segment lost 2 bases and the V segment lost 6 bases, leaving 12 bases of the junction unmatched. Germline CDR1 and CDR2: DFQATT and SNEGSKA (reference sequence). Unique molecular identifiers were incorporated into the prepared TCRbeta library. One entry per CDR3 protein, called by TCRdb with MiXCR from the PCR reads. The table shows about 980,000 distinct CDR3 sequences, with around 30% occurring only once. The TCR comes from a boy under two years old who had a stem cell transplant for SCID, so the T cells may come from the graft donor. The gene calls are TRBV20-1 and TRBJ2-5, with 7 nucleotides matching TRBD2. Material: PBMCs, mostly from graft donor cells, obtained 360 days after TCRalphabeta/CD19-depleted stem cell transplant. CDR3 amino acids: CSALRPGGSQETQYF. CDR3 nucleotide sequence: TGCAGTGCCCTCAGACCGGGAGGTTCGCAAGAGACCCAGTACTTC.